The T cell receptor (beta chain) described here comes from a study of blood T cell repertoires in COVID-19. Across the study: PBMCs, B-cell-depleted T cells, or T cells provided the cDNA or gDNA that made up the material.

CDR1 and CDR2 (germline): ENHRY, SYGVKD. The CDR3 length is 15 residues. The V end lost 3 bases, the J end lost 9 bases, and 18 bases lay between the germline ends. Profiling relied on immunoSEQ multiplex PCR, and the TCRdb table lists in-frame clones only, not all of them. The table has around 250,000 clones, around 89% seen once. Cohorts were determined from participant-reported clinical history. The chain employs TRBV10-3 and TRBJ1-5; D unresolved. This TCR derives from a woman aged 30 to 39 with acute COVID-19. Material: PBMCs or T cells enriched from blood (not recorded which). Here the CDR3 DNA reads TGTGCCATCAGTGACACGGAGGTCTTAGGAGGGCCCCAGCATTTT. It is translated as CAISDTEVLGGPQHF.